These 27 T cell receptor beta chains share one sample of origin, sequenced in a study of T cells after yellow fever vaccination. Each CDR3 protein gets one entry after TCRdb re-called the 5' RACE reads with MiXCR. This sample has 500,000 to 650,000 distinct CDR3 sequences; more than 9% occur once, and the top ten carry 15%. Sequencing used PBMCs, obtained on the day of the yellow fever booster vaccination. The origin of the receptors is a young man who received the YFV17D yellow fever vaccine.

The J gene is TRBJ2-1, the V gene TRBV9; a possible D gene is TRBD1 (5 bases). The length of the CDR3 is 15 residues. CDR1 and CDR2 from the germline V gene are SGDLS and YYNGEE. V dropped 4 bases and J dropped 1 base, with 12 bases sitting between them. CDR3 loop: CASSPRVWSYNEQFF. The CDR3 DNA follows: TGTGCCAGCAGCCCCAGGGTTTGGTCCTACAATGAGCAGTTCTTC.

This clonotype was seen at least ten times. This chain joins TRBV20-1 and TRBJ2-3; D possibly corresponds to TRBD1 (6 bases). V was trimmed by 3 bases and J by 7 bases, leaving 14 bases between them. CDR3 length equals 13 residues. CDR1 DFQATT and CDR2 SNEGSKA come from the germline V gene (reference sequence). As DNA, the CDR3 is TGCAGTGCTAGGGACAGTACCTTCCATACGCAGTATTTT. Amino acids: CSARDSTFHTQYF.

The CDR3 region is CAISRLSGRGYNEQFF. The CDR3 DNA reads as TGTGCCATCAGTCGGCTTAGCGGGAGGGGATACAATGAGCAGTTCTTC. This chain links TRBV10-3 with TRBJ2-1; 11 bases are a match to TRBD2. This CDR3 is built from 16 residues. With 5 bases clipped from V and 4 bases from J, the junction kept 7 bases outside the gene matches. Germline-derived CDR1 and CDR2 are ENHRY and SYGVKD.

In this sample, this clonotype turned up a few times. The chain employs TRBV11-2 and TRBJ2-1; the D is unclear. This CDR3 has 14 residues. Germline assignment: CDR1 SGHAT and CDR2 FQNNGV. V was cut by 5 bases and J by 7 bases, with 15 bases left in between. CDR3 sequence: CASSPLGSLNEQFF. In DNA, the CDR3 is TGTGCCAGCAGCCCACTCGGGTCCCTAAATGAGCAGTTCTTC. The full variable domain, in which reference TRBV11-2 and TRBJ2-1 provide the parts outside the CDR3, is EAGVAQSPRYKIIEKRQSVAFWCNPISGHATLYWYQQILGQGPKLLIQFQNNGVVDDSQLPKDRFSAERLKGVDSTLKIQPAKLEDSAVYLCASSPLGSLNEQFFGPGTRLTVL.

The rearrangement uses TRBV4-3 and TRBJ2-4; D gene uncertain. This CDR3 has 17 residues. Trimming took 0 bases from V and 2 from J, leaving 14 bases between them. Germline CDR1 and CDR2: LGHNA and YSLEER. The CDR3: CASSQDSVGLTKNIQYF. The CDR3, as DNA: TGCGCCAGCAGCCAAGATTCTGTGGGCCTAACCAAAAACATTCAGTACTTC.

There are a few counts of this clonotype. V is TRBV20-1 and J is TRBJ2-1; D is undetermined. Trimming left V 1 base short and J 8 bases short, with 12 bases between. Germline CDR1 is DFQATT and CDR2 is SNEGSKA (reference sequence). The CDR3 contains 13 residues. CDR3 coding DNA: TGCAGTGCTAGAGTGGTTTGGTACGATGAGCAGTTCTTC. It specifies CSARVVWYDEQFF.

Ten or more counts support this clonotype. This sequence joins TRBV29-1 and TRBJ2-1, with D possibly matching TRBD2 (6 bases). Germline CDR1 is SQVTM and CDR2 is ANQGSEA. This CDR3 is 13 amino acids long. With 7 bases removed from V and 1 base from J, the gap between germline ends came to 11 bases. In nucleotides, the CDR3 is TGCAGCGCCTCCGGGACTTCCTACAATGAGCAGTTCTTC. Encoded protein: CSASGTSYNEQFF.

The chain combines TRBV5-1 with TRBJ2-5; maybe TRBD2 (5 bases). From germline, CDR1 is SGHRS and CDR2 YFSETQ. The CDR3 loop spans 14 amino acids. Trimming took 0 bases from V and 7 from J, leaving 13 bases between them. This CDR3 reads CASSLAQRPGTQYF. The CDR3 coding sequence is TGCGCCAGCAGCTTGGCCCAGCGGCCAGGGACCCAGTACTTC.

The DNA of the CDR3 is TGCAGTGCTAGACGGGGGGCAGTTGGAAACACCATATATTTT. This sequence encodes CSARRGAVGNTIYF. The chain recombines TRBV20-1 with TRBJ1-3; D is perhaps TRBD1 (6 bases). The V end lost 2 bases, the J end lost 3 bases, and 11 bases lay between the germline ends. The V gene's germline CDR1 is DFQATT and CDR2 SNEGSKA (reference sequence). CDR3 size: 14 residues.

The gene calls are TRBV9 and TRBJ2-3; D gene unclear. V dropped 0 bases and J dropped 6 bases, with 20 bases sitting between them. The CDR3 extends over 17 amino acids. Germline CDR1 SGDLS, CDR2 YYNGEE. CDR3 in amino acids: CASSVAAPRAGPDTQYF. The CDR3 DNA reads TGTGCCAGCAGCGTAGCAGCTCCAAGAGCCGGACCGGATACGCAGTATTTT.

This clonotype occurred a few times. The V gene is TRBV10-3, the J gene TRBJ1-5; D call uncertain. Germline CDR1 is ENHRY and CDR2 is SYGVKD. The CDR3 sequence is 15 residues long. V lost 8 bases, J lost 0 bases, and 14 bases lay in between. CDR3 protein: CAIGQDLNSNQPQHF. CDR3 DNA sequence: TGTGCCATCGGCCAGGACCTAAATAGCAATCAGCCCCAGCATTTT.

This clonotype was recorded a few times. The V gene is TRBV5-1, the J gene TRBJ1-4; no clear D. The germline V gene encodes CDR1 SGHRS and CDR2 YFSETQ. This CDR3 region has 15 residues. Deletions cut 0 bases from V and 7 bases from J, with 13 bases between. CDR3 residues: CASSLDGPKVEKLFF. The CDR3 DNA is TGCGCCAGCAGCTTGGACGGCCCGAAGGTTGAAAAACTGTTTTTT. The whole variable domain, remainder taken from reference TRBV5-1 and TRBJ1-4, is KAGVTQTPRYLIKTRGQQVTLSCSPISGHRSVSWYQQTPGQGLQFLFEYFSETQRNKGNFPGRFSGRQFSNSRSEMNVSTLELGDSALYLCASSLDGPKVEKLFFGSGTQLSVL.

This clonotype was seen a single time. The chain links TRBV6-1 to TRBJ2-7; the D call may be TRBD1 or TRBD2 (5 bases each). The germline V gene encodes CDR1 MNHNS and CDR2 SASEGT. The CDR3 runs to 13 residues. Trimming cost V 6 bases and J 7 bases, with 16 bases left between them. This CDR3 reads CASSPGPLGEQYF. For the CDR3, the DNA is TGTGCCAGCAGCCCGGGGCCGCTTGGGGAGCAGTACTTC.

The V and J genes are TRBV6-1 and TRBJ2-1; tentatively, D is TRBD1 (6 bases). Trimming pared 5 bases from V and 4 bases from J, leaving 15 bases between. This CDR3 contains 15 residues. Germline V CDR1 and CDR2: MNHNS, SASEGT. DNA for the CDR3: TGTGCCAGCAGTCAAGACACAGGGAATTACAATGAGCAGTTCTTC. It codes for CASSQDTGNYNEQFF.

The rearrangement links TRBV4-3 to TRBJ2-3; D may be TRBD1 (6 bases). V lost 2 bases and J lost 8, with 20 bases in between. CDR1 and CDR2 (germline): LGHNA, YSLEER. There are 16 residues in the CDR3. DNA of the CDR3: TGCGCCAGCAGCCAATACCCTGATGGGACAAACGCTACGCAGTATTTT. Translation gives CASSQYPDGTNATQYF.

The chain has TRBV28 and TRBJ1-4; D unclear. Trimming pared 5 bases from V and 0 bases from J, leaving 13 bases between. Germline assignment: CDR1 MDHEN and CDR2 SYDVKM. CDR3 length: 16 amino acids. The CDR3 is CASSRVFEPTNEKLFF. CDR3 in DNA: TGTGCCAGCAGTCGAGTGTTTGAGCCAACTAATGAAAAACTGTTTTTT. The whole variable domain, filled in from reference TRBV28 and TRBJ1-4, reads DVKVTQSSRYLVKRTGEKVFLECVQDMDHENMFWYRQDPGLGLRLIYFSYDVKMKEKGDIPEGYSVSREKKERFSLILESASTNQTSMYLCASSRVFEPTNEKLFFGSGTQLSVL.

This clonotype was counted only a few times. The chain joins TRBV7-8 to TRBJ1-1, with unresolved D. This CDR3 has 13 amino acids. The ends were cut back, 4 bases at V and 11 bases at J, with 17 bases in the middle. Germline-derived CDR1 and CDR2 are SGHVS and FQNEAQ. Written as DNA, the CDR3 is TGTGCCAGCAGCTCTGCGAGTCAGACCAAGGCTTTCTTT. Translation: CASSSASQTKAFF.

This clonotype has just a few counts. V and J are TRBV4-3 and TRBJ1-6, with TRBD1 matching over 7 bases. V shed 0 bases, J shed 10 bases, and the junction held 12 bases outside the gene matches. The V gene's germline CDR1 is LGHNA and CDR2 YSLEER. The CDR3 has 17 residues. Written as DNA, the CDR3 is TGCGCCAGCAGCCAAGACAGGGACAGTAAAGGAACCTCACCCCTCCACTTT. Its translation is CASSQDRDSKGTSPLHF.

This clonotype showed up just a few times. This chain connects TRBV27 to TRBJ2-3; D is unclear. Trimming left V 4 bases short and J 1 base short, with 15 bases between. Germline V CDR1 and CDR2: MNHEY, SMNVEV (reference sequence). There are 16 residues in the CDR3. This CDR3 reads CASSSARLSRTDTQYF. The CDR3 coding sequence is TGTGCCAGCAGTTCTGCTCGTCTTTCCCGCACAGATACGCAGTATTTT.

This clonotype was detected only a few times. The chain has TRBV18 and TRBJ1-2; tentatively, D is TRBD1 (5 bases). V was shortened by 2 bases and J by 6 bases, with 13 bases between the two germline ends. CDR1 and CDR2 (germline): KGHSH, LQKENI. There are 14 residues in the CDR3. CDR3 in amino acids: CASSPSGREDGYTF. DNA of the CDR3: TGTGCCAGCTCACCATCGGGCAGGGAAGATGGCTACACCTTC. The full variable domain, rest sourced from reference TRBV18 and TRBJ1-2, is NAGVMQNPRHLVRRRGQEARLRCSPMKGHSHVYWYRQLPEEGLKFMVYLQKENIIDESGMPKERFSAEFPKEGPSILRIQQVVRGDSAAYFCASSPSGREDGYTFGSGTRLTVV.

This clonotype was seen a handful of times. The chain couples TRBV20-1 to TRBJ2-1; 7 bases line up with TRBD2. V lost 2 bases and J lost 5; bases outside the gene matches: 9. Per germline, CDR1 DFQATT and CDR2 SNEGSKA (reference sequence). The length of the CDR3 is 15 residues. Here the CDR3 DNA reads TGCAGTGCTAGACTGCCAGCGGGATCGAACAATGAGCAGTTCTTC. This encodes CSARLPAGSNNEQFF.

The chain has TRBV20-1 and TRBJ2-7; possible D gene TRBD2, 5 bases. The V end was cut by 3 bases, the J end by 3 bases, with 12 bases between. CDR3 length equals 13 residues. The V gene's germline CDR1 is DFQATT and CDR2 SNEGSKA (reference sequence). The CDR3 region has the DNA TGCAGTGCTAGGCTCGGAGCGGACTACGAGCAGTACTTC. Protein sequence: CSARLGADYEQYF.

A few counts support this clonotype. This chain joins TRBV20-1 and TRBJ1-5, with no clear D. Germline V gives CDR1 DFQATT, CDR2 SNEGSKA (reference sequence). This CDR3 is 14 amino acids long. V lost 4 bases to trimming and J lost 4 bases, with 14 bases between them. CDR3 DNA sequence: TGCAGTGCTACGACCCCGGCGGGGAATCAGCCCCAGCATTTT. Amino acid sequence: CSATTPAGNQPQHF.

CDR3: CASSLGAGRSGYTF. In DNA form, the CDR3 reads TGTGCCAGCAGCTTAGGCGCGGGCCGCTCGGGCTACACCTTC. V is TRBV7-9 and J is TRBJ1-2; D not resolved. The CDR3 is 14 residues long. Germline-derived CDR1 and CDR2 are SEHNR and FQNEAQ (reference sequence). V lost 1 base and J 8 bases, leaving 14 bases between the germline ends.

This clonotype was observed a few times. This sequence joins TRBV14 and TRBJ2-5, with 7 bases aligning to TRBD1. From germline, CDR1 is SGHDN and CDR2 FVKESK. This CDR3 contains 15 residues. V was pared by 0 bases and J by 4 bases, with 5 bases of the junction left unmatched. Written as DNA, the CDR3 is TGTGCCAGCAGCCAAGATCGCACAGGGGTAGAGACCCAGTACTTC. As protein: CASSQDRTGVETQYF.

This clonotype was counted only a few times. The chain combines TRBV20-1 with TRBJ2-2, with 8 bases identical to TRBD1. Trimming took 6 bases from V and 4 from J; bases not matched to a gene: 10. This CDR3 contains 15 residues. Germline V lookup: CDR1 DFQATT, CDR2 SNEGSKA (reference sequence). For the CDR3, the DNA is TGCAGTGCCAGGGACAGGCGCTATCCCACCGGGGAGCTGTTTTTT. It yields the protein CSARDRRYPTGELFF.

This clonotype was observed at least ten times. The CDR3 loop reads CASIPDPKLNIQYF. The CDR3 DNA follows: TGCGCCAGCATTCCCGATCCTAAGCTGAACATTCAGTACTTC. This chain connects TRBV23-1 to TRBJ2-4; D call uncertain. TRBV23-1 is reported as an ORF; its role is uncertain. The CDR3 loop spans 14 amino acids. With 7 bases removed from V and 7 bases from J, the gap between germline ends came to 17 bases.